Each of the 9 T cell receptor beta chains below was sequenced from the same sample in a study of cytomegalovirus exposure and HLA in healthy donors. The study ran its PCR with 60 Vbeta and 13 Jbeta primers. The data were produced by immunoSEQ multiplex PCR, yet TCRdb's version contains in-frame clones alone and is incomplete. This table holds roughly 160,000 clones, about 80% found once. Specimen: PBMCs. These receptor sequences come from a man younger than 40 in good health and CMV-seronegative.

This clone has a single count. The rearrangement uses TRBV5-6 and TRBJ2-7; 7 nucleotides line up with TRBD1. The germline CDR1 and CDR2 sequences are SGHDT and YYEEEE. The J segment lost 2 bases and the V segment lost 2 bases, leaving 1 base of the junction unmatched. The CDR3 is 13 amino acids. CDR3 region: CASSLQGPYEQYF. Written as DNA, the CDR3 is TGTGCCAGCAGCTTACAGGGGCCCTACGAGCAGTACTTC.

This clone was counted once. CDR3 amino acids: CSVGQSIQFF. Here the CDR3 DNA reads TGCAGCGTTGGACAGTCAATACAGTTCTTC. The chain carries TRBV29-1 and TRBJ2-1, with D maybe TRBD1 (5 bases). V was pared by 4 bases and J by 13 bases, with 11 bases between. Looked up from germline, CDR1 is SQVTM and CDR2 is ANQGSEA. This CDR3 contains 10 residues.

V usage is TRBV18 and J usage is TRBJ1-5; 8 nucleotides agree with TRBD1. The CDR3 consists of 14 residues. Per the germline V gene, CDR1 is KGHSH and CDR2 is LQKENI. After removal of 5 bases from V and 7 bases from J, the junction contained 7 bases not matched to a gene. This CDR3 is CASSETGGSQPQHF. The CDR3, as DNA: TGTGCCAGCTCAGAAACAGGGGGTTCACAGCCCCAGCATTTT.

The chain recombines TRBV28 with TRBJ1-2; perhaps TRBD1 as D (5 bases). Germline loops: CDR1 MDHEN, CDR2 SYDVKM. The length of the CDR3 is 12 residues. V gave up 2 bases and J gave up 9 bases, with 10 bases separating them. CDR3 coding DNA: TGTGCCAGCAGTTTAAGGGGTCGAAGCTACACCTTC. Translating gives CASSLRGRSYTF.

The DNA for the CDR3 is TGCGCCAGCAGCTTTAGGGAGTCCTACGAGCAGTACTTC. Protein product: CASSFRESYEQYF. This chain joins TRBV5-1 and TRBJ2-7; weak D call: TRBD2 (5 bases). Germline V gene sequence: CDR1 SGHRS, CDR2 YFSETQ. This CDR3 contains 13 residues. V was pared by 2 bases and J by 1 base, with 7 bases between.

V and J are TRBV11-2 and TRBJ1-6, with a weak D call TRBD1 (6 bases). CDR3 length: 16 residues. CDR1 and CDR2 (germline): SGHAT, FQNNGV. Trimming cost V 5 bases and J 10 bases, with 21 bases left between them. The CDR3 is CASSRTGDMGISPLHF. The CDR3 nucleotides read TGTGCCAGCAGCCGTACCGGGGACATGGGGATCTCACCCCTCCACTTT. The full variable domain, rest sourced from reference TRBV11-2 and TRBJ1-6, is EAGVAQSPRYKIIEKRQSVAFWCNPISGHATLYWYQQILGQGPKLLIQFQNNGVVDDSQLPKDRFSAERLKGVDSTLKIQPAKLEDSAVYLCASSRTGDMGISPLHFGNGTRLTVT.

This clone was seen once. This sequence joins TRBV2 and TRBJ1-4; perhaps TRBD1 as D (6 bases). V was cut by 6 bases and J by 7 bases, with 15 bases left in between. The CDR3 extends over 14 amino acids. The V gene's germline CDR1 is SNHLY and CDR2 FYNNEI. CDR3 amino acids: CASRLREGGEKLFF. Here the CDR3 DNA reads TGTGCCAGCAGGCTCAGGGAGGGGGGTGAAAAACTGTTTTTT.

The rearrangement links TRBV2 to TRBJ2-3, with D uncertain. Germline V gene sequence: CDR1 SNHLY, CDR2 FYNNEI. With 8 bases removed from V and 2 bases from J, the gap between germline ends came to 11 bases. The CDR3 is 13 residues long. As DNA, the CDR3 is TGTGCCAGCGCCCGCGAGTCCACAGATACGCAGTATTTT. It translates to CASARESTDTQYF.

This sequence joins TRBV5-1 and TRBJ1-6; perhaps TRBD1 as D (5 bases). This CDR3 comprises 14 residues. The V gene lost 4 bases and the J gene lost 5 bases, with 10 bases spanning the gap. The germline CDR1 and CDR2 sequences are SGHRS and YFSETQ. The CDR3, as DNA: TGCGCCAGCAGCGGGGGGAACAATAATTCACCCCTCCACTTT. This encodes CASSGGNNNSPLHF.